This T cell receptor (beta chain) is from a study of blood T cells in healthy people across ages. Points on this clonotype: This may come from a read error, since a much larger clone is one base off.

Next came a second PCR, run for about 7 to 11 cycles, which used a sample-barcoded 5' primer along with a J-beta primer mix. Every single cDNA molecule received a tag from a template-switch adaptor with 12 random nucleotides. TCRdb itself ran the 5' RACE reads through MiXCR, one entry per CDR3 protein. The sample shows approximately 800,000 distinct CDR3 sequences, roughly 50% of them seen only once. Per sample, no less than 5 micrograms of total RNA were extracted. Sequencing was carried out using blood. The clonotype originates from a man at least 80 years old in good health.

CDR3 sequence reads: CSVEGQGKNEQYF. The CDR3 nucleotides are TGCAGCGTTGAAGGGCAGGGGAAGAATGAGCAGTACTTC. The chain uses TRBV29-1 and TRBJ2-7; tentative D call: TRBD1 (6 bases). The germline CDR1 and CDR2 sequences are SQVTM and ANQGSEA. The CDR3 runs to 13 residues. Trimming cost V 1 base and J 7 bases, with 14 bases left between them.